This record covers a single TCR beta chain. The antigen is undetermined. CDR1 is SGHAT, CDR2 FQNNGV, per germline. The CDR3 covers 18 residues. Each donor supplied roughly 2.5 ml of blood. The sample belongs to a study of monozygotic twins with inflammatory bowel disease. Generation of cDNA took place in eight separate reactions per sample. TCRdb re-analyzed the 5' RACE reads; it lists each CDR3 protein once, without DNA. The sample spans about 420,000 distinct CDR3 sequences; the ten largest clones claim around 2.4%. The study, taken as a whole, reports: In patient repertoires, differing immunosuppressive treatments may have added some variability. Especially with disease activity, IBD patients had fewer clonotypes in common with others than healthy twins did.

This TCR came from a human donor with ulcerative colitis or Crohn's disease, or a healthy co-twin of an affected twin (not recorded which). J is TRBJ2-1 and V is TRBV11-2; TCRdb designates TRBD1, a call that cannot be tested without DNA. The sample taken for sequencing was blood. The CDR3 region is CASSITRRGGALYNEQFF.